The 17 T cell receptor beta chains given below trace back to one sample, sequenced in a study of cytomegalovirus exposure and HLA in healthy donors (dated by TCRdb to the late 2010s). The library was prepared using the immunoSEQ multiplex PCR assay. A mixture of 60 forward primers for TCR Vbeta segments and 13 reverse primers for TCR Jbeta segments was used in the multiplex PCR. What TCRdb holds here is the immuneACCESS table cut down to in-frame rearrangements. Part of the clones is not present; checked against another copy, under half of the missing clones reflect an unresolved V gene, and the others are unexplained. For this sample there are 200,000 to 250,000 clones; about three quarters appear just once. The top ten clones comprise around 2.9% of the sample. Sequenced material: PBMCs. All receptors derive from a woman aged 55-69 years in good health and CMV-seropositive.

The chain employs TRBV30 and TRBJ1-1; 7 nucleotides match TRBD1. This CDR3 is 11 amino acids long. The trim removed 1 base at V and 10 bases at J, leaving 3 bases unmatched. In germline, CDR1 is GTSNPN, CDR2 SVGIG (reference sequence). CDR3 sequence reads: CAWSAGGRAFF. Here the CDR3 DNA reads TGTGCCTGGAGTGCAGGGGGGAGAGCTTTCTTT.

The CDR3: CASRFGLAEADTQYF. The CDR3 DNA reads as TGTGCAAGTCGTTTCGGACTAGCGGAGGCAGATACGCAGTATTTT. The rearrangement links TRBV12-2 to TRBJ2-3; the table's D call TRBD2 went unverified against the DNA. TRBV12-2 is listed as a pseudogene. This CDR3 has 15 residues.

The chain uses TRBV7-3 and TRBJ1-6; 9 nucleotides align to TRBD1. Germline loops: CDR1 SGHTA, CDR2 FQGTGA. This CDR3 region has 15 residues. Trimming took 5 bases from V and 10 from J; bases not matched to a gene: 9. The DNA of the CDR3 is TGTGCCAGCAGCCCCTGGACAGGGGAGGCCTCACCCCTCCACTTT. It translates to CASSPWTGEASPLHF.

The rearrangement joins TRBV9 to TRBJ2-1; 11 nucleotides agree with TRBD2. Germline trimming cut 0 bases from V and 5 bases from J; bases unmatched to any gene: 7. CDR1 and CDR2 from the germline V gene are SGDLS and YYNGEE. The CDR3 has 17 amino acids. CDR3 in DNA: TGTGCCAGCAGCGTAGTGGCTAGCGGGGGGCCGAACAATGAGCAGTTCTTC. It encodes CASSVVASGGPNNEQFF.

The CDR3 nucleotides are TGTGCCAGTAGTTCCCGACAGTCTGGGTGGGAGACCCAGTACTTC. Amino acid sequence: CASSSRQSGWETQYF. The chain links TRBV19 to TRBJ2-5, with a possible D match to TRBD1 (5 bases). Germline V gives CDR1 LNHDA, CDR2 SQIVND (reference sequence). Between the trimmed V and J ends, which lost 5 bases and 5 bases, there was a span of 18 bases. The length of the CDR3 is 15 residues.

This clone was counted a few times. The chain couples TRBV5-6 to TRBJ1-2; 8 bases are shared with TRBD1. CDR1 is SGHDT, CDR2 YYEEEE, per germline. The trim removed 4 bases at V and 4 bases at J, leaving 9 bases unmatched. There are 15 residues in the CDR3. The DNA of the CDR3 is TGTGCCAGCAGCCCGGGGGACAGGAGGAGCTATGGCTACACCTTC. Its protein product is CASSPGDRRSYGYTF. Full variable domain (rest looked up from reference TRBV5-6 and TRBJ1-2): DAGVTQSPTHLIKTRGQQVTLRCSPKSGHDTVSWYQQALGQGPQFIFQYYEEEERQRGNFPDRFSGHQFPNYSSELNVNALLLGDSALYLCASSPGDRRSYGYTFGSGTRLTVV.

This clone was detected a few times. The rearrangement links TRBV5-8 to TRBJ1-5; 9 bases agree with TRBD1. Germline V CDR1 and CDR2: SGHTS, YDEGEE. This CDR3 region has 14 residues. V was pared by 0 bases and J by 7 bases, with 2 bases of the junction left unmatched. CDR3 in amino acids: CASSLGQGGQPQHF. CDR3 nucleotides: TGTGCCAGCAGCTTGGGACAGGGGGGGCAGCCCCAGCATTTT.

This clone turned up a few times. The gene calls are TRBV2 and TRBJ2-5; 12 bases line up with TRBD2. The junction had 5 bases not matched to a gene; V was cut back by 8 bases and J by 1 base. The CDR3 is 15 amino acids. The germline CDR1 and CDR2 sequences are SNHLY and FYNNEI. This CDR3 reads CASGGTSGRQETQYF. DNA for the CDR3: TGTGCCAGCGGAGGGACTAGCGGGCGCCAAGAGACCCAGTACTTC.

The gene calls are TRBV18 and TRBJ1-1; maybe TRBD1 (5 bases). V lost 2 bases and J 4 bases, leaving 14 bases between the germline ends. This CDR3 contains 15 residues. Looked up from germline, CDR1 is KGHSH and CDR2 is LQKENI. The CDR3 spells CASSPDSPGRTEAFF. CDR3 in DNA: TGTGCCAGCTCACCAGACAGTCCCGGTCGCACTGAAGCTTTCTTT.

The rearrangement joins TRBV28 to TRBJ2-7; possible D gene TRBD2, 5 bases. Trimming shortened V by 7 bases and J by 3 bases, and 10 bases separated the two germline ends. The CDR3 covers 12 residues. Germline values: CDR1 MDHEN, CDR2 SYDVKM. In DNA form, the CDR3 reads TGTGCCAGCACCAAAGGACTCTACGAGCAGTACTTC. It yields the protein CASTKGLYEQYF.

The V call is TRBV5-1, the J call TRBJ2-5; a possible D gene is TRBD1 (6 bases). The CDR3 is 15 amino acids. V lost 4 bases and J lost 2, with 15 bases in between. The germline V gene has CDR1 SGHRS and CDR2 YFSETQ. The DNA of the CDR3 is TGCGCCAGCAGCCCCCAACAGGGTAATCAAGAGACCCAGTACTTC. Translating gives CASSPQQGNQETQYF.

The genes are TRBV7-3 and TRBJ2-7; the D gene is possibly TRBD1 (6 bases). Germline CDR1 is SGHTA and CDR2 is FQGTGA. Trimming removed 5 bases from V and 4 bases from J, with 12 bases in between. The CDR3 consists of 13 residues. This CDR3 reads CASSLSGDYEQYF. In nucleotides, the CDR3 is TGTGCCAGCAGCCTCTCAGGGGATTACGAGCAGTACTTC.

This chain connects TRBV2 to TRBJ2-1, with D possibly TRBD1 on 6 matching bases. This CDR3 contains 14 residues. Looked up from germline, CDR1 is SNHLY and CDR2 is FYNNEI. Trimming left V 5 bases short and J 1 base short, with 9 bases between. CDR3 sequence reads: CASSSQGSYNEQFF. The CDR3 nucleotides read TGTGCCAGCAGTTCACAGGGATCCTACAATGAGCAGTTCTTC.

V and J are TRBV30 and TRBJ1-1; D not resolved. Germline V lookup: CDR1 GTSNPN, CDR2 SVGIG (reference sequence). The CDR3 is made up of 11 amino acids. V was shortened by 2 bases and J by 8 bases, with 9 bases between the two germline ends. The CDR3 loop is CAWSRRTEAFF. CDR3 DNA sequence: TGTGCCTGGAGTCGGAGGACCGAAGCTTTCTTT.

The J gene is TRBJ1-2, the V gene TRBV6-5, with TRBD1 matching over 7 bases. V lost 6 bases, J lost 2 bases, and 3 bases stayed unmatched. This CDR3 has 13 residues. Germline V CDR1 and CDR2: MNHEY, SVGAGI. DNA of the CDR3: TGTGCCAGCAGGAAGACAGGGAACTATGGCTACACCTTC. It translates to CASRKTGNYGYTF.

This clone was picked up a small number of times. This chain joins TRBV10-1 and TRBJ2-1, with 8 positions matching TRBD2. The germline V gene encodes CDR1 WNHNN and CDR2 SYGVQD (reference sequence). V trimming: 8 bases; J trimming: 2 bases; junction bases outside the gene matches: 11. The CDR3 has 16 residues. In nucleotides, the CDR3 is TGCGCCAGCTCTCACGGGGGGGGAGTCACCTACAATGAGCAGTTCTTC. Translated, it gives CASSHGGGVTYNEQFF.

The chain recombines TRBV7-6 with TRBJ1-4; 7 positions match TRBD1. CDR1 and CDR2 from the germline V gene are SGHVS and FNYEAQ. Trimming took 5 bases from V and 0 from J; bases not matched to a gene: 6. The CDR3 covers 16 residues. CDR3 sequence: CASSPIQGATNEKLFF. In DNA, the CDR3 is TGTGCCAGCAGCCCGATCCAGGGGGCAACTAATGAAAAACTGTTTTTT. The entire variable domain, with the rest obtained from reference TRBV7-6 and TRBJ1-4, is as follows: GAGVSQSPRYKVTKRGQDVALRCDPISGHVSLYWYRQALGQGPEFLTYFNYEAQQDKSGLPNDRFSAERPEGSISTLTIQRTEQRDSAMYRCASSPIQGATNEKLFFGSGTQLSVL.